This T cell receptor beta chain was retrieved from a study of T cell repertoires in cytomegalovirus infection. Study information: TCR beta signatures that were public indicated CMV infection and matching HLA type.

Study outcomes and limitations: People with CMV and the relevant HLA were identified by cumulative public TCR beta family frequency.

TCRdb passed the reads through MiXCR, listing each CDR3 protein once. The table records 80,000 to 90,000 distinct CDR3 sequences, around half of them present only once. V lost 3 bases and J 6 bases, leaving 6 bases between the germline ends. CDR3 length: 13 amino acids. CDR1 is LNHDA, CDR2 SQIVND, per germline (reference sequence). As concerns this clonotype: Its antigen is not identified.

The input for sequencing was CD8+ T cells from cultured PBMCs, taken from culture after CMV antigen stimulation. This TCR was sampled from a human donor in good health (CMV status not recorded). Some clones in this sample may be carry-over from other donors' samples. This rearrangement joins TRBV19 to TRBJ1-6; no clear D. The CDR3 region has the DNA TGTGCCAGTAGTATTGGAACTAATTCACCCCTCCACTTT. Its translation: CASSIGTNSPLHF.